Listed here are 13 T cell receptor delta chains from one sample, sequenced in a study of gamma-delta chains in newborns, infants, children. TCRdb called clones from the reads again using CATT. This table has approximately 4,600 delta-chain clones, roughly 2.7% appearing once. Sequencing used blood. The receptors derive from a child who was a newborn, infant or young child, either healthy, febrile or measles-vaccinated (not recorded which).

In this sample, this clone turned up a few times. The genes are TRDV2 and TRDJ3; D not certain. The V end lost 0 bases, the J end lost 0 bases, and 11 bases lay between the germline ends. Germline CDR1 reads GEAIGNYY; CDR2 reads EKD. This CDR3 is 18 amino acids long. CDR3 residues: CACDTGEGRSWDTRQMFF. In DNA form, the CDR3 reads TGTGCCTGTGACACCGGCGAGGGTCGCTCCTGGGACACCCGACAGATGTTTTTC.

Comment on this clone: The junction departs from germline at one end; a sequencing error may be responsible. Other nucleotide sequences in the sample specify the same CDR3. The rearrangement joins TRDV2 to TRDJ2; TRDD3 aligns across 12 bases. Germline lookup yields CDR1 GEAIGNYY and CDR2 EKD. This CDR3 has 18 amino acids. CDR3 coding DNA: TGTGCCTGTGACCCCTTACTGGGGGATACCTCTTTGACAGCACAACTCTTCTTC. Translated, it gives CACDPLLGDTSLTAQLFF.

V gene TRDV2 combines with J gene TRDJ2; 8 positions agree with TRDD3. This CDR3 is 19 amino acids long. With 0 bases clipped from V and 0 bases from J, the junction kept 11 bases outside the gene matches. The germline V gene has CDR1 GEAIGNYY and CDR2 EKD. In DNA form, the CDR3 reads TGTGCCTGTGACACCGTACTGGGGGCCTCCCTTTCTTTGACAGCACAACTCTTCTTT. This sequence encodes CACDTVLGASLSLTAQLFF.

This clone was picked up a small number of times. This sequence joins TRDV2 and TRDJ1, with D unresolved. Germline values: CDR1 GEAIGNYY, CDR2 EKD. V lost 0 bases and J 0 bases, leaving 13 bases between the germline ends. The CDR3 is 16 residues long. The CDR3 DNA sequence: TGTGCCTGTGACACCGTTGAGGGGTCATACACCGATAAACTCATCTTT. Amino acid sequence: CACDTVEGSYTDKLIF.

This clone came up a few times. This rearrangement joins TRDV2 to TRDJ3; 10 nucleotides align to TRDD3. Germline values: CDR1 GEAIGNYY, CDR2 EKD. CDR3 length equals 20 residues. J gave up 0 bases and V 3 bases, and 10 bases lay outside the gene matches. The CDR3 DNA follows: TGTGCCTGTGACGTACTGGGGGATCGCCCTAGCTCCTGGGACACCCGACAGATGTTTTTC. It translates to CACDVLGDRPSSWDTRQMFF.

The chain recombines TRDV2 with TRDJ2; 13 bases are a match to TRDD3. CDR1 and CDR2 from the germline V gene are GEAIGNYY and EKD. CDR3 length: 19 amino acids. V lost 3 bases and J lost 4; bases outside the gene matches: 13. CDR3 in DNA: TGTGCCTGTGACTCCGTACTGGGGGATACGCGTGGGAAGACAGCACAACTCTTCTTT. It encodes CACDSVLGDTRGKTAQLFF.

This clone was counted a few times. This clone may be a read error of a much larger clone one base away. The chain couples TRDV2 to TRDJ3; TRDD3 agrees at 12 bases. The CDR3 totals 19 residues. Trimming cost V 2 bases and J 0 bases; bases outside gene matches: 4. CDR1 and CDR2 (germline): GEAIGNYY, EKD. As DNA, the CDR3 is TGTGCCTGTGACAAAGTACTGGGGGATACCTCCTGGGACACCCGACAGATGTTTTTC. Translation gives CACDKVLGDTSWDTRQMFF.

The V call is TRDV2, the J call TRDJ3; 10 bases map to TRDD3. V was pared by 2 bases and J by 0 bases, with 6 bases of the junction left unmatched. The CDR3 extends over 19 amino acids. Germline assignment: CDR1 GEAIGNYY and CDR2 EKD. The CDR3 spells CACDKVLGDVSWDTRQMFF. CDR3 bases: TGTGCCTGTGACAAAGTACTGGGGGATGTCTCCTGGGACACCCGACAGATGTTTTTC.

V is TRDV2 and J is TRDJ3, with D perhaps matching TRDD3 (5 bases). Germline CDR1 and CDR2: GEAIGNYY and EKD. The CDR3 extends over 19 amino acids. Trimming took off 0 bases at V and 0 bases at J, with 14 bases between the two ends. Written as DNA, the CDR3 is TGTGCCTGTGACACCGCGGGGGGCCGGTCCTCCTGGGACACCCGACAGATGTTTTTC. It is translated as CACDTAGGRSSWDTRQMFF.

By sample share, this clone is medium-sized. In the same sample, other DNA sequences code for this CDR3. This chain connects TRDV2 to TRDJ1; 9 bases agree with TRDD3. The trim removed 2 bases at V and 0 bases at J, leaving 3 bases unmatched. The CDR3 covers 15 residues. CDR1 and CDR2 (germline): GEAIGNYY, EKD. CDR3: CACDKLGEYTDKLIF. CDR3 DNA: TGTGCCTGTGACAAACTGGGGGAGTACACCGATAAACTCATCTTT.

This clone turned up a few times. V gene TRDV2 combines with J gene TRDJ1, with 9 bases fitting TRDD3. This CDR3 has 16 amino acids. V was pared by 0 bases and J by 0 bases, with 4 bases of the junction left unmatched. CDR1 is GEAIGNYY, CDR2 EKD, per germline. CDR3 sequence (DNA): TGTGCCTGTGACACCGGTCGGGGGATACACACCGATAAACTCATCTTT. Protein: CACDTGRGIHTDKLIF.

This clone was seen a few times. Additional DNA sequences in this sample encode the identical CDR3. This chain links TRDV2 with TRDJ2; 8 bases are a match to TRDD3. In germline, CDR1 is GEAIGNYY, CDR2 EKD. With 3 bases clipped from V and 5 bases from J, the junction kept 4 bases outside the gene matches. This CDR3 is built from 14 residues. CDR3 protein: CACDSMGDTAQLFF. As DNA, the CDR3 is TGTGCCTGTGACTCTATGGGGGATACAGCACAACTCTTCTTT.

This clone was recorded a few times. V usage is TRDV2 and J usage is TRDJ3; 13 nucleotides agree with TRDD3. CDR1 GEAIGNYY and CDR2 EKD come from the germline V gene. V shed 0 bases and J 2 bases; nucleotides not matched to a gene: 24. The CDR3 has 26 amino acids. The CDR3 here is CACDTGGGFGKPTGGYGPWDTRQMFF. The CDR3 DNA reads TGTGCCTGTGACACCGGAGGCGGATTTGGGAAGCCTACTGGGGGATACGGGCCCTGGGACACCCGACAGATGTTTTTC.